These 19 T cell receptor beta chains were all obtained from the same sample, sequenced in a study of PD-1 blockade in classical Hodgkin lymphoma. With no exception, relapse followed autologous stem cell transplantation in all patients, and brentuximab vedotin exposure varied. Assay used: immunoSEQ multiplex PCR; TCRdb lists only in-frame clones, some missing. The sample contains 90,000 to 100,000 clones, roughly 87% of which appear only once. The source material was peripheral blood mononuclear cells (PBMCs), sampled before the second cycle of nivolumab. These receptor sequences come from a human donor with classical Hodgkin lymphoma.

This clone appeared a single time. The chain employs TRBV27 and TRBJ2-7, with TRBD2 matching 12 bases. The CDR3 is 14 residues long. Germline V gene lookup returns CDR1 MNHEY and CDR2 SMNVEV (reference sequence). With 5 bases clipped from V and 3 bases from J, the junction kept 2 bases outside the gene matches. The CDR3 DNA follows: TGTGCCAGCAGTCCGGGACTAGCGGGCTACGAGCAGTACTTC. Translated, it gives CASSPGLAGYEQYF.

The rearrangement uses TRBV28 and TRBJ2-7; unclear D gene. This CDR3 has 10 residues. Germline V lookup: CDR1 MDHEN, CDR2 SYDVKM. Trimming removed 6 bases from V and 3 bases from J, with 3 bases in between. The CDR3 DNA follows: TGTGCCAGCAGCCACTACGAGCAGTACTTC. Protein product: CASSHYEQYF. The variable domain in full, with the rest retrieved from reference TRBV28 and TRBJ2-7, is DVKVTQSSRYLVKRTGEKVFLECVQDMDHENMFWYRQDPGLGLRLIYFSYDVKMKEKGDIPEGYSVSREKKERFSLILESASTNQTSMYLCASSHYEQYFGPGTRLTVT.

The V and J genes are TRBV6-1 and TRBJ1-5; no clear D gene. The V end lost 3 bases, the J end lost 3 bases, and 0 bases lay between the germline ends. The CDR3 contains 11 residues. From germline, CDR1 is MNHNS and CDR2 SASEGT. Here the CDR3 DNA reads TGTGCCAGCAGTGACAATCAGCCCCAGCATTTT. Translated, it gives CASSDNQPQHF.

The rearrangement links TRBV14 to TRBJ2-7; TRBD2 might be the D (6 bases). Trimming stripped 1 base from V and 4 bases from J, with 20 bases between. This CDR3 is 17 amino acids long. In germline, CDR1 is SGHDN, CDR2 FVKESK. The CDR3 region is CASSQGGVQLMGYEQYF. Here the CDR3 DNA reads TGTGCCAGCAGCCAAGGCGGGGTCCAGCTAATGGGGTACGAGCAGTACTTC.

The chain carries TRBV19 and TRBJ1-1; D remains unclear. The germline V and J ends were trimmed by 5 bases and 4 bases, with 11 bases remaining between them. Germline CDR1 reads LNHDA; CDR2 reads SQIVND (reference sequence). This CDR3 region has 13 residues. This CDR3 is CASSPDPLTEAFF. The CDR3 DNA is TGTGCCAGTAGTCCAGACCCCCTCACTGAAGCTTTCTTT.

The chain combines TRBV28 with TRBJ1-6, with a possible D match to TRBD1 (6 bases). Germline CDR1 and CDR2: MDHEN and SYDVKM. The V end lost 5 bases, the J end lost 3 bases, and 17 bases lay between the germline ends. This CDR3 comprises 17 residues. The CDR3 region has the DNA TGTGCCAGCAGTATCTCCGGGACACCCAACTATAATTCACCCCTCCACTTT. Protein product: CASSISGTPNYNSPLHF.

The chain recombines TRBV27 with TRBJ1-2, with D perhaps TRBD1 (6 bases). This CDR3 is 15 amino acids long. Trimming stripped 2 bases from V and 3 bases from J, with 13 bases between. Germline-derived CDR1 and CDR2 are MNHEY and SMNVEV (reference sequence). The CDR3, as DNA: TGTGCCAGCAGTTTAGGGGGCCCCGCGGACTATGGCTACACCTTC. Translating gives CASSLGGPADYGYTF.

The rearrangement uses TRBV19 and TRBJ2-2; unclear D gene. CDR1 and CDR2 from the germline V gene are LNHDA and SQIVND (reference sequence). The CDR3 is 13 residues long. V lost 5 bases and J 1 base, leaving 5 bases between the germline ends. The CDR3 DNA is TGTGCCAGTAGTTATCAGAACACCGGGGAGCTGTTTTTT. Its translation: CASSYQNTGELFF.

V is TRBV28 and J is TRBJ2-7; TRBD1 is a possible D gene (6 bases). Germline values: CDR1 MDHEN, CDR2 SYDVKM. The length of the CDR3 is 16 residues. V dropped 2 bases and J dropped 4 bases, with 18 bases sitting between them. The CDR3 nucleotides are TGTGCCAGCAGTTTAGGCTTAGGACAGAATTCGTACGAGCAGTACTTC. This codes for CASSLGLGQNSYEQYF.

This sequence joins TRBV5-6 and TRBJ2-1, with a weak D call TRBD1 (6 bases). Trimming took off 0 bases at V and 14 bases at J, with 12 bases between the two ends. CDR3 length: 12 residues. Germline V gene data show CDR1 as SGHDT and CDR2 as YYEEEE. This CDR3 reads CASSLAGTGKFF. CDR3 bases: TGTGCCAGCAGCTTGGCCGGAACAGGGAAGTTCTTC. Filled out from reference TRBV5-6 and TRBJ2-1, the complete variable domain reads DAGVTQSPTHLIKTRGQQVTLRCSPKSGHDTVSWYQQALGQGPQFIFQYYEEEERQRGNFPDRFSGHQFPNYSSELNVNALLLGDSALYLCASSLAGTGKFFGPGTRLTVL.

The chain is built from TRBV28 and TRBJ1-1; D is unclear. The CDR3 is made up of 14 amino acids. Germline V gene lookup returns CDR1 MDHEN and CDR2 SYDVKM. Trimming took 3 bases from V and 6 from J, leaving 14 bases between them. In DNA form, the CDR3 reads TGTGCCAGCAGTTTCGTACGAGAGTCTGCTGAAGCTTTCTTT. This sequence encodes CASSFVRESAEAFF.

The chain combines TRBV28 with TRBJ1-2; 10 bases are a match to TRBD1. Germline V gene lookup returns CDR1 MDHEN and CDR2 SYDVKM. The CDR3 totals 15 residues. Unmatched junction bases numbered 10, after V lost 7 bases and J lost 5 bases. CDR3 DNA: TGTGCCAGCACTCCCCCCGGGACAGGGGTTTATGGCTACACCTTC. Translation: CASTPPGTGVYGYTF.

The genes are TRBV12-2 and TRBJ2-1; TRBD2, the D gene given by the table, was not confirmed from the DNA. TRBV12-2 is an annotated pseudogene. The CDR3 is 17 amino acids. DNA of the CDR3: TGTGCAAGTCGCTTAGTCTTGGCTAGCGGGAGGCGCCATGAGCAGTTCTTC. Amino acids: CASRLVLASGRRHEQFF.

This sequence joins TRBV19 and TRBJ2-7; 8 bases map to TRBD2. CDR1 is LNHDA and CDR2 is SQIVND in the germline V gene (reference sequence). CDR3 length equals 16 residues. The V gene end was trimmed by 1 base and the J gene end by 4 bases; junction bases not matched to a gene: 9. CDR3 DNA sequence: TGTGCCAGTAGTATAGTAGCAGCGGGGGCACCGTACGAGCAGTACTTC. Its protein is CASSIVAAGAPYEQYF.

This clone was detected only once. In DNA, the CDR3 is TGTGCCTGGAGTTCGCAGCCCACAGATACGCAGTATTTT. This sequence encodes CAWSSQPTDTQYF. The chain is built from TRBV30 and TRBJ2-3; D is ambiguous. Trimming took 2 bases from V and 2 from J, leaving 8 bases between them. The CDR3 consists of 13 residues. Germline CDR1 reads GTSNPN; CDR2 reads SVGIG (reference sequence).

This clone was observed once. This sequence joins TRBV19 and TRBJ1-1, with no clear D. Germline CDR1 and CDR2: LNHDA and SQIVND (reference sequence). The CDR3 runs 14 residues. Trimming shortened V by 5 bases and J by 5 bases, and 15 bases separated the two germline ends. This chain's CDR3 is CASSLDVRRTEAFF. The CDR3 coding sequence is TGTGCCAGTAGTTTGGACGTCCGAAGGACTGAAGCTTTCTTT.

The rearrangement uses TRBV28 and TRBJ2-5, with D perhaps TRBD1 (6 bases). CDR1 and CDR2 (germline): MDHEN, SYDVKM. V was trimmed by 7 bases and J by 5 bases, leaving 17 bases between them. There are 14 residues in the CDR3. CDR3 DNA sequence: TGTGCCAGCAATATTCAGGGGATGTTGGAGACCCAGTACTTC. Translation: CASNIQGMLETQYF.

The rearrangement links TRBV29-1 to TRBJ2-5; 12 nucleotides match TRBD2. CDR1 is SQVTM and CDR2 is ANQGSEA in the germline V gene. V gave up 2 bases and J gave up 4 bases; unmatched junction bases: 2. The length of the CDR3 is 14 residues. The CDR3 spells CSVELAGGPETQYF. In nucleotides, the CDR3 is TGCAGCGTTGAACTAGCGGGAGGGCCAGAGACCCAGTACTTC. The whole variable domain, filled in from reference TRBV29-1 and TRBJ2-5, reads SAVISQKPSRDICQRGTSLTIQCQVDSQVTMMFWYRQQPGQSLTLIATANQGSEATYESGFVIDKFPISRPNLTFSTLTVSNMSPEDSSIYLCSVELAGGPETQYFGPGTRLLVL.

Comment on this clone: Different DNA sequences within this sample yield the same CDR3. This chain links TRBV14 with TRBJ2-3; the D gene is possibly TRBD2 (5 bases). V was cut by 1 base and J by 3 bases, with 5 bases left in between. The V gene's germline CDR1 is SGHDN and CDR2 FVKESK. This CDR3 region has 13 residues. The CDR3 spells CASSQGLTDTQYF. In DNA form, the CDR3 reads TGTGCCAGCAGCCAAGGACTAACAGATACGCAGTATTTT.